This TCR beta chain was observed in a study of blood T cell repertoires in COVID-19. Study information: In each case, the material was cDNA or gDNA derived from T cells, B-cell-depleted T cells, or PBMCs.

Participant-given clinical history determined each cohort assignment. Donors in Cohort 3 counted as recovered after two negative PCRs, clearance, or symptom resolution. In this sample, this clone turned up once. V lost 1 base, J lost 1 base, and 4 bases stayed unmatched. Per the germline V gene, CDR1 is SQVTM and CDR2 is ANQGSEA. The CDR3 is 15 amino acids. Some clones are missing from TCRdb's copy, which holds only in-frame ones; the method was immunoSEQ multiplex PCR. The sample includes about 200,000 clones, around four fifths of them seen just once. Sequenced material: PBMCs or T cells enriched from blood (not recorded which). The chain combines TRBV29-1 with TRBJ2-3; 8 nucleotides agree with TRBD2. This sequence was found in a man in his forties who had recovered from COVID-19. The CDR3 DNA reads as TGCAGCGTTGAAGCGGGGGGGATCGGCACAGATACGCAGTATTTT. Its protein is CSVEAGGIGTDTQYF.